This T cell receptor (beta chain) was retrieved from a study of cytomegalovirus exposure and HLA in healthy donors. Broader study findings: In a later analysis, parvovirus B19, influenza, CMV and Epstein-Barr virus appeared linked to several top co-occurrence clusters. V- and J-gene trimming of TCR beta was linked (in a later analysis) to a missense DCLRE1C variant. Some TCR beta chains (roughly 160 of them) were listed as cytomegalovirus-associated.

Vbeta (60) and Jbeta (13) primers were used in the PCR. Authors' analysis steps: Later, an analysis found 75 million to 90 million unique TCR beta chains, and about 10 million of these were shared. Some clones are missing from TCRdb's copy, which holds only in-frame ones; the method was immunoSEQ multiplex PCR. The V and J calls and clone size come from that table; D and trimming were worked out from the DNA. This sample yields under 200,000 clones, of which roughly 80% are seen a single time; under 0.4% belongs to the top ten. V was pared by 0 bases and J by 4 bases, with 10 bases between. The CDR3 has 14 amino acids. Germline assignment: CDR1 SGHDT and CDR2 YYEEEE. Only a few counts were recorded for this clone. The antigen is not known.

The sample taken for sequencing was PBMCs. The chain recombines TRBV5-6 with TRBJ1-1, with D uncertain. The receptor was derived from a boy between 2 and 10 years old in good health and CMV-seronegative. The CDR3 bases are TGTGCCAGCAGCTTGGGGCAGTTCTCCACTGAAGCTTTCTTT. It specifies CASSLGQFSTEAFF.